The sequence of this T cell receptor beta chain was determined in a study of blood T cells in healthy people across ages. Germline CDR1 DFQATT, CDR2 SNEGSKA (reference sequence). The CDR3 totals 17 residues. The ends were cut back, 3 bases at V and 0 bases at J, with 15 bases in the middle. A J-beta primer mix and a sample-barcoded 5' primer were used in a second PCR of roughly 7 to 12 cycles. TCRdb reprocessed the 5' RACE reads with MiXCR, giving one entry per CDR3 protein. The sample lists about 2 million distinct CDR3 sequences, 49% occurring once. This TCR came from a woman between 35 and 50 years old in good health. J is TRBJ2-6 and V is TRBV20-1; D remains unclear. Sample: blood. The CDR3, as DNA: TGCAGTGCTAGCCCTATCATTGGAGCCTCTGGGGCCAACGTCCTGACTTTC. It is translated as CSASPIIGASGANVLTF.